Each of the 9 T cell receptor beta chains below was sequenced from the same sample in a study of molecular identifiers for immune sequencing clone quantification. TCRdb re-derived calls from the PCR reads in MiXCR, one entry per CDR3 protein. The repertoire has a few hundred thousand distinct CDR3 sequences, roughly a fifth of them found once; the top ten carry approximately 0.8%. The source material was naive CD8+ T cells from blood, with Jurkat cell RNA spiked in. Indicated subset: FACS-sorted CD8+CD4-CCR7+CD45RA+ naive T cells. These receptors were obtained from a human donor in good health. Some libraries in this study had Jurkat cell RNA spiked in.

This clonotype was seen a handful of times. V and J are TRBV7-8 and TRBJ1-4; D call uncertain. V was shortened by 7 bases and J by 3 bases, with 12 bases between the two germline ends. The V gene's germline CDR1 is SGHVS and CDR2 FQNEAQ. This CDR3 contains 14 residues. The CDR3, as DNA: TGTGCCAGCACCGAATCCGCAGCTAATGAAAAACTGTTTTTT. Its protein product is CASTESAANEKLFF.

This clonotype was detected ten times or more. V is TRBV12-3 or TRBV12-4 and J is TRBJ2-5; TRBD2 matches at 8 bases. The junction had 4 bases not matched to a gene; V was cut back by 2 bases and J by 5 bases. This CDR3 contains 14 residues. The CDR3 DNA sequence: TGTGCCAGCAGTTTATCGGGAGGGGAGGAGACCCAGTACTTC. It encodes CASSLSGGEETQYF.

This clonotype was seen only a few times. This chain joins TRBV7-9 and TRBJ2-7; D perhaps matches TRBD2 (5 bases). In germline, CDR1 is SEHNR, CDR2 FQNEAQ (reference sequence). Trimming removed 5 bases at V and 3 bases at J, with 17 bases between. CDR3 length: 15 residues. The CDR3 DNA reads TGTGCCAGCAGCCCACCACTCTCGGACTTCTACGAGCAGTACTTC. This translates into CASSPPLSDFYEQYF.

On this clonotype: With a much larger clone just one base away, this may be a read error. The conserved phenylalanine or tryptophan is not found at the CDR3 terminus, so this likely reflects a read error. The genes are TRBV6-6 and TRBJ1-1; D ambiguous. CDR1 is MNHNY and CDR2 is SVGAGI in the germline V gene (reference sequence). This CDR3 comprises 12 residues. The ends were cut back, 2 bases at V and 4 bases at J, with 5 bases in the middle. The CDR3 sequence is CASSYGLTEAFL. The CDR3 nucleotides are TGTGCCAGCAGTTACGGTCTCACTGAAGCTTTCCTT.

Of note for this clonotype: At one of its ends the junction is not consistent with the germline gene, which may arise from a read error. The genes are TRBV24-1 and TRBJ2-3; D is undetermined. The CDR3 length is 12 residues. The germline V gene has CDR1 KGHDR and CDR2 SFDVKD. The CDR3 loop reads CAASDRTDTQYF. DNA for the CDR3: TGTGCCGCCAGTGATCGCACAGATACGCAGTACTTT.

This clonotype was recorded at least ten times. The V call is TRBV12-3 or TRBV12-4, the J call TRBJ2-3, with 8 bases matching TRBD1. V dropped 5 bases and J dropped 4; count of bases not matched to a gene: 8. This CDR3 spans 15 amino acids. For the CDR3, the DNA is TGTGCCAGCAGTCTCCAGGGGGCTTTCCCAGATACGCAGTATTTT. Protein: CASSLQGAFPDTQYF.

In this sample, this clonotype turned up many times. J is TRBJ2-7 and V is TRBV4-1; no firm D call. V lost 2 bases and J 7 bases, leaving 6 bases between the germline ends. Germline V gene data show CDR1 as MGHRA and CDR2 as YSYEKL. The CDR3 is 11 residues long. The CDR3 DNA follows: TGCGCCAGCAGCCAATTAGGGGAGCAGTACTTC. Protein product: CASSQLGEQYF.

This clonotype occurred a few times. The V and J genes are TRBV25-1 and TRBJ2-5, with D maybe TRBD1 (5 bases). Germline CDR1 reads MGHDK; CDR2 reads SYGVNS. V shed 3 bases and J shed 4 bases, with 15 bases lying between them. The CDR3 extends over 15 amino acids. The CDR3 nucleotides read TGTGCCAGCAGTGATTGGTCAGGGATAGGAGAGACCCAGTACTTC. This translates into CASSDWSGIGETQYF.

In its sample, this clonotype was seen a few times. The J gene is TRBJ2-1, the V gene TRBV5-6; D not certain. CDR3 length equals 13 residues. Germline CDR1 SGHDT, CDR2 YYEEEE. Trimming cost V 2 bases and J 10 bases, with 13 bases left between them. CDR3: CASSFYSRQEQFF. The CDR3, as DNA: TGTGCCAGCAGCTTTTATTCTCGGCAGGAGCAGTTCTTC.